The present TCR beta chain was sequenced within a study of T cell repertoires in cytomegalovirus infection. V gave up 1 base and J gave up 8 bases, with 14 bases separating them. This CDR3 has 15 amino acids. One entry per CDR3 protein results from TCRdb running MiXCR on the reads. The sample gives some 900,000 distinct CDR3 sequences, about 31% of which show up once; 9.5% to 15% is in the top ten. This clonotype came up many times. Its antigen remains unknown. Material: cultured CD8+ T cells from PBMCs, obtained from culture after CMV antigen stimulation. This chain connects TRBV12-3 or TRBV12-4 to TRBJ1-4; the D gene is possibly TRBD1 (6 bases). The sequence derives from a human donor in good health (CMV status not recorded). Some clones in this sample may be carry-over from other donors' samples. For the CDR3, the DNA is TGTGCCAGCAGTTTAGGGGGACATTCATTGGAAAAACTGTTTTTT. As protein: CASSLGGHSLEKLFF.